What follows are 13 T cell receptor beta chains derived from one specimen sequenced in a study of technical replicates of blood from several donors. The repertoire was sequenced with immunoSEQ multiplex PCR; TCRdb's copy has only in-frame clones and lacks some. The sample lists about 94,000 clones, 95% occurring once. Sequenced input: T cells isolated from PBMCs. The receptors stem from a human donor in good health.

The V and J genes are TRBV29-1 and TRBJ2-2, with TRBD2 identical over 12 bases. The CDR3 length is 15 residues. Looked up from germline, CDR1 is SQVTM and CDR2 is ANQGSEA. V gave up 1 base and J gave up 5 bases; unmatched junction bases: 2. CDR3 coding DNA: TGCAGCGTTGAAGGGACTAGCGGGATAACCGGGGAGCTGTTTTTT. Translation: CSVEGTSGITGELFF.

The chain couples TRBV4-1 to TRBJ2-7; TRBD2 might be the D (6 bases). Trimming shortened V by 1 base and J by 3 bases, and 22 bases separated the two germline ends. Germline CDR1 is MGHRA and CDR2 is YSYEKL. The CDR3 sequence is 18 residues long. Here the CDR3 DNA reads TGCGCCAGCAGCCAAGCCTATCCTCTAGCGCGGGGAAACTACGAGCAGTACTTC. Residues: CASSQAYPLARGNYEQYF.

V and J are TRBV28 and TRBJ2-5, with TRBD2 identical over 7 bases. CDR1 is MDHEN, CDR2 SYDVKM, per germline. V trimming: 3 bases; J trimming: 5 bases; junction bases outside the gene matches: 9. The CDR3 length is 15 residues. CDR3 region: CASSFSGFPVETQYF. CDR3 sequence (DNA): TGTGCCAGCAGTTTTAGCGGGTTCCCCGTTGAGACCCAGTACTTC.

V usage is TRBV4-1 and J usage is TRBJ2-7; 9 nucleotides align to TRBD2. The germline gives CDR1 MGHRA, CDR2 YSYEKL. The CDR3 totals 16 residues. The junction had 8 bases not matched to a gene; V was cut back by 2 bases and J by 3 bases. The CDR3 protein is CASSQLREGPHYEQYF. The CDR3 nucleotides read TGCGCCAGCAGCCAACTGCGGGAGGGCCCCCACTACGAGCAGTACTTC.

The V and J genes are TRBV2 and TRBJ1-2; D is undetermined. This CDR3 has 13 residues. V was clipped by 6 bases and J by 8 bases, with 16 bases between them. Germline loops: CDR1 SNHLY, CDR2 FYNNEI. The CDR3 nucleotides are TGTGCCAGCAGACTGGAGATAATAGGAGGCTACACCTTC. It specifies CASRLEIIGGYTF.

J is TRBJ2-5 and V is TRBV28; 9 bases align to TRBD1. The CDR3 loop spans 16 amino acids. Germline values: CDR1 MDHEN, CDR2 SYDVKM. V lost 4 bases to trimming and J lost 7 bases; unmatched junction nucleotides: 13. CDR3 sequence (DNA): TGTGCCAGCAGTTCTTGGGGGGACAGGGAATCGGGGACCCAGTACTTC. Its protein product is CASSSWGDRESGTQYF.

CDR3 residues: CASSIGGYQETQYF. CDR3 DNA: TGTGCCAGTAGTATAGGAGGGTACCAAGAGACCCAGTACTTC. The chain recombines TRBV19 with TRBJ2-5, with D maybe TRBD2 (5 bases). Germline V lookup: CDR1 LNHDA, CDR2 SQIVND (reference sequence). V lost 1 base, J lost 0 bases, and 6 bases lay in between. This CDR3 comprises 14 residues. Full variable domain (remainder filled in from reference TRBV19 and TRBJ2-5): DGGITQSPKYLFRKEGQNVTLSCEQNLNHDAMYWYRQDPGQGLRLIYYSQIVNDFQKGDIAEGYSVSREKKESFPLTVTSAQKNPTAFYLCASSIGGYQETQYFGPGTRLLVL.

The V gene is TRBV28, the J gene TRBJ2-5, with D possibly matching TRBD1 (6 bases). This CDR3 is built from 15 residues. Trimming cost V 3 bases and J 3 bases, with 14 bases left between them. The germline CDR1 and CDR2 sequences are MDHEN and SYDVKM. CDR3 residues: CASSFWKTGKETQYF. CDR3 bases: TGTGCCAGCAGTTTTTGGAAAACAGGGAAAGAGACCCAGTACTTC.

CDR3 in amino acids: CASRTSGGADTQYF. As DNA, the CDR3 is TGTGCCAGCAGGACTAGCGGGGGGGCCGATACGCAGTATTTT. The chain combines TRBV6-1 with TRBJ2-3; TRBD2 matches at 14 bases. Looked up from germline, CDR1 is MNHNS and CDR2 is SASEGT. Germline trimming cut 6 bases from V and 6 bases from J; bases unmatched to any gene: 2. CDR3 length equals 14 residues.

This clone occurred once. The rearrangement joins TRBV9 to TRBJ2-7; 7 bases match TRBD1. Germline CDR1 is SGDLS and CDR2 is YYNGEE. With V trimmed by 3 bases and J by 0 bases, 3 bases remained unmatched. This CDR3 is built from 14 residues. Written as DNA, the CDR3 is TGTGCCAGCAGCGACCGGGACAGCTCCTACGAGCAGTACTTC. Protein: CASSDRDSSYEQYF.

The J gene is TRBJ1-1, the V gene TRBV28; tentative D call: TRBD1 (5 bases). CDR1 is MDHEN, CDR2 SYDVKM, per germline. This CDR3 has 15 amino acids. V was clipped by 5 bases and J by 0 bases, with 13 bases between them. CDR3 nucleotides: TGTGCCAGCAGTATAGTCGGGGGGATGAACACTGAAGCTTTCTTT. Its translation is CASSIVGGMNTEAFF.

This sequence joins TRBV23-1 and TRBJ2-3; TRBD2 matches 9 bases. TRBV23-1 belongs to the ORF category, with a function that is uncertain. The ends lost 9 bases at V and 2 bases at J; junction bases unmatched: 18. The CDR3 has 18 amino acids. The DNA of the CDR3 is TGCGCCAGGGAGGGGGGCGGGAGGGTCCCCCATGACACAGATACGCAGTATTTT. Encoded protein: CAREGGGRVPHDTDTQYF.

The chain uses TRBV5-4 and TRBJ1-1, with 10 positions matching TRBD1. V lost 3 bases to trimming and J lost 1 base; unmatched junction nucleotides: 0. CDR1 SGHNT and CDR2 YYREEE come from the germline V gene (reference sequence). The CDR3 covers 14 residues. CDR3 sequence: CASSWTGGNTEAFF. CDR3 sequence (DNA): TGTGCCAGCAGCTGGACAGGGGGGAACACTGAAGCTTTCTTT.